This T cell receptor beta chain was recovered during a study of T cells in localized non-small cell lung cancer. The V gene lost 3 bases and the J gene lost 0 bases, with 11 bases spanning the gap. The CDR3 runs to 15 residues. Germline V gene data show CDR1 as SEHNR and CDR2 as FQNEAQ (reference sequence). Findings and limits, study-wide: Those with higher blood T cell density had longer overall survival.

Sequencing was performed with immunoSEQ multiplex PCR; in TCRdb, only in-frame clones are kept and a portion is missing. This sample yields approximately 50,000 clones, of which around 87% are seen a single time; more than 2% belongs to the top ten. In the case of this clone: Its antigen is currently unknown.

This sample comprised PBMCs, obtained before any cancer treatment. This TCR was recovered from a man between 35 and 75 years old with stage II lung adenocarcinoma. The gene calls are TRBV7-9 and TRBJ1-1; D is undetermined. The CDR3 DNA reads TGTGCCAGCAGCTTCACATCCAGACTGAACACTGAAGCTTTCTTT. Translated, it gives CASSFTSRLNTEAFF.